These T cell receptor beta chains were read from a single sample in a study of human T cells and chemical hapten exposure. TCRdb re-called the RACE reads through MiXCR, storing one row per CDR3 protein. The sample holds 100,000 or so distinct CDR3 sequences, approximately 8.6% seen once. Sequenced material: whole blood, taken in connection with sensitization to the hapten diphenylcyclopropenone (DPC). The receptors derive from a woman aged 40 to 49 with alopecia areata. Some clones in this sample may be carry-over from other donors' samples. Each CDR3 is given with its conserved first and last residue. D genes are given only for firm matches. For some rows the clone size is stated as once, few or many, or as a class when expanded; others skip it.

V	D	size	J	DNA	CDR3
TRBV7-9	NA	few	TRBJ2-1	TGTGCCAGCACCTCAGACAGCTCCTACAATGAGCAGTTCTTC	CASTSDSSYNEQFF
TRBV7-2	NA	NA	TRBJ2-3	TGTGCCAGCAGCTTAGTGACTAGAAGCACAGATACGCAGTATTTT	CASSLVTRSTDTQYF
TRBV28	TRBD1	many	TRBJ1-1	TGTGCCAGCAGTTGGACAGGGAATGAAGCTTTCTTT	CASSWTGNEAFF
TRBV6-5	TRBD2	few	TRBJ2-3	TGTGCCAGCAGTCCACACCCCGGGGGAGGGAGAGGGTCCACAGATACGCAGTATTTT	CASSPHPGGGRGSTDTQYF
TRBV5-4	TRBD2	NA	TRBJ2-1	TGTGCCAGCAGCTTGGAAGGCGGGAGCTACAATGAGCAGTTCTTC	CASSLEGGSYNEQFF
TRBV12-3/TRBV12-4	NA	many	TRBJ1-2	TGTGCCAGCAGTTTGGGCGTGGAGAGGTCTGGCTACACCTTC	CASSLGVERSGYTF
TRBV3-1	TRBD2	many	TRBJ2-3	TGTGCCAGCAGCCAGGTCGGCGGGAGTACTTTAGATACGCAGTATTTT	CASSQVGGSTLDTQYF
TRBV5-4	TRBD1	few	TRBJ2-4	TGTGCCAGCAGTGGACAGGCCGGAGATGTAGCCAAAAACATTCAGTACTTC	CASSGQAGDVAKNIQYF
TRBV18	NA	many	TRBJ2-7	TGTGCCAGCTCACCACCTGGAACCAGGGCCTACGAGCAGTACTTC	CASSPPGTRAYEQYF
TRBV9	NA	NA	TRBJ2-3	TGTGCCAGCAGCGTAGGCGCAGATACGCAGTATTTT	CASSVGADTQYF
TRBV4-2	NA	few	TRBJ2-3	TGTGCCAGCAGCCAAGAGGGCAACACAGATACGCAGTATTTT	CASSQEGNTDTQYF
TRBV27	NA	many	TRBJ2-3	TGTGCCAGCAGTTTATCAGGCCTAGCCACAGATACGCAGTATTTT	CASSLSGLATDTQYF
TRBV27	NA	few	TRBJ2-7	TGTGCCAGCAGTTTAAAGTTGGAGGGACCCTACGAGCAGTACTTC	CASSLKLEGPYEQYF
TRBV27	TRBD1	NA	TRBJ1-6	TGTGCCAGCAGTTTATCGACAGGGGGCTCACCCCTCCACTTT	CASSLSTGGSPLHF
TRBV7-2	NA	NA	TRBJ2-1	TGTGCCTGCAGCCCCAAGACCGTGAGCTCCTACAATGAGCAGTTCTTC	CACSPKTVSSYNEQFF
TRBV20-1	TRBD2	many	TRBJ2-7	TGCAGTGCTAGAGATTGGGCCAGCGGGGGGTCCGAGCAGTACTTC	CSARDWASGGSEQYF
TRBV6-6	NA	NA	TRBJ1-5	TGTGCCAGCAGTTATCGGGCCGCATCGAGCAATCAGCCCCAGCATTTT	CASSYRAASSNQPQHF
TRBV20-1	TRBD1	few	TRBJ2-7	TGCAGTGCTAGAGCCGGGACAGGGGGGTACGAGCAGTACTTC	CSARAGTGGYEQYF
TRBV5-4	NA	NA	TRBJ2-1	TGTGCCAGCAGCTTGACGACGACCCGTGAGGGTACGCGCCTCTTC	CASSLTTTREGTRLF
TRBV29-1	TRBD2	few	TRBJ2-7	TGCAGCGTTAGAGCTAGCGGGAGCCCGTACGAGCAGTACTTC	CSVRASGSPYEQYF
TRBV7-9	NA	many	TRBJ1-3	TGTGCCAGCAGCTTGACCCCAGTAGGTGGGAGCTCTGGAAACACCATATATTTT	CASSLTPVGGSSGNTIYF
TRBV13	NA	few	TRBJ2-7	TGTGCCAGCAGCTCCGCCCCGACCGGTGTAGGATACGAGCAGTACTTC	CASSSAPTGVGYEQYF
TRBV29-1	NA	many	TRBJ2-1	TGCAGCGTTGGTCTCGGGTCCTACAATGAGCAGTTCTTC	CSVGLGSYNEQFF
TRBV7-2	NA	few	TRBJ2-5	TGTGCCAGCAGCCCGAGCTGGGGGTCCGTCGAGAGGAACCAAGAGACCCAGTACTTC	CASSPSWGSVERNQETQYF
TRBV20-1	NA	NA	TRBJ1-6	TGCAGTGCTAGAGATAAGGGTTCACCCCTCCACTTT	CSARDKGSPLHF
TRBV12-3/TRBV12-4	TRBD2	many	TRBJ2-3	TGTGCCTCACGGGCTAGCGGGGCCTCCGATACGCAGTATTTT	CASRASGASDTQYF
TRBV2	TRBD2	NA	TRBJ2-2	TGTGCCAGCAGTGCAGTAGCGGGAGGGCGCACCGGGGAGCTGTTTTTT	CASSAVAGGRTGELFF
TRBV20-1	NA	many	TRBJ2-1	TGCAGTGCTAGAGATTCTGATGTCAGGGAGGCAAATGAGCAGTTCTTC	CSARDSDVREANEQFF
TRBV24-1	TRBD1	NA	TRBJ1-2	TGTGCCACCAGCGCGGGACAGGGATTCTATGGCTACACCTTC	CATSAGQGFYGYTF
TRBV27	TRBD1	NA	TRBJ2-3	TGTGCCAGCAGTCCGGGGACAGGTACTGCGGCCCTGTATACGCAGTATTTT	CASSPGTGTAALYTQYF
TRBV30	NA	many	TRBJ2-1	TGTGCCTGGAGTGGGGCAGGAGGGATTTTTGATGAGCAGTTCTTC	CAWSGAGGIFDEQFF
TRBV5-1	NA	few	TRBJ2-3	TGCGCCAGCAGCTTTGACTCTCATAGCACAGATACGCAGTATTTT	CASSFDSHSTDTQYF
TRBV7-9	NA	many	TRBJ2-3	TGTGCCAGCAGCTTAGGACTAAACACAGATACGCAGTATTTT	CASSLGLNTDTQYF
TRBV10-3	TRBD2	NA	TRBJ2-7	TGTGCCATCAGTGAGTCAGCTAGCGGCCGCTACGAGCAGTACTTC	CAISESASGRYEQYF
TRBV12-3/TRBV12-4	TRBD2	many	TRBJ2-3	TGTGCCAGCAGCCCTTCGGCGGGAGCGCTACAGTATTTT	CASSPSAGALQYF
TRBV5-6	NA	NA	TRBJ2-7	TGTGCCAGCAGCCTGGATACGGACTACGAGCAGTACTTC	CASSLDTDYEQYF
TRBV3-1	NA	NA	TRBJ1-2	TGTGCCAGCAGCCAGAGAACGTCGGGCTACACCTTC	CASSQRTSGYTF
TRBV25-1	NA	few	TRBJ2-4	TGTGCCAGCAGATCTTCGGGGGGCCTCGGAAACATTCAGTACTTC	CASRSSGGLGNIQYF